The next 30 T cell receptor beta chains were all read from a single sample in a study of cytomegalovirus exposure and HLA in healthy donors. 60 Vbeta and 13 Jbeta primers were used in PCR. TCRdb's table, derived via immunoSEQ multiplex PCR, lists solely in-frame clones and lacks some. The sample holds 150,000 to 200,000 clones; around 77% are singletons and the top ten take under 2.5%. The sequencing input was PBMCs. These receptors originate from a woman aged 25-40 years in good health and CMV-seropositive.

The J gene is TRBJ1-6, the V gene TRBV9, with D perhaps matching TRBD1 (6 bases). The CDR3 loop spans 18 amino acids. Between the trimmed V and J ends, which lost 0 bases and 1 base, there was a span of 14 bases. Germline V lookup: CDR1 SGDLS, CDR2 YYNGEE. CDR3 sequence: CASSVEGGVGSYNSPLHF. In DNA, the CDR3 is TGTGCCAGCAGCGTAGAAGGGGGGGTAGGGTCCTATAATTCACCCCTCCACTTT.

The gene calls are TRBV7-9 and TRBJ2-1; D is perhaps TRBD2 (7 bases). Germline values: CDR1 SEHNR, CDR2 FQNEAQ (reference sequence). This CDR3 is built from 15 residues. Trimming took off 4 bases at V and 7 bases at J, with 17 bases between the two ends. The DNA for the CDR3 is TGTGCCAGCAGCTACCTAGGGGGGGTAAAGAATGAGCAGTTCTTC. Translating it yields CASSYLGGVKNEQFF.

The DNA for the CDR3 is TGTGCCAGCAGTTATCCGGGACAGGGGCAAAGTGGCTACACCTTC. Translation gives CASSYPGQGQSGYTF. The rearrangement links TRBV7-2 to TRBJ1-2, with 10 bases matching TRBD1. In germline, CDR1 is SGHTA, CDR2 FQGNSA. V was pared by 6 bases and J by 7 bases, with 11 bases of the junction left unmatched. The CDR3 runs to 15 residues.

V usage is TRBV7-8 and J usage is TRBJ1-3; 7 bases are shared with TRBD1. J lost 2 bases, V lost 1 base, and 8 bases had no gene match. Germline loops: CDR1 SGHVS, CDR2 FQNEAQ. This CDR3 region has 17 residues. CDR3 nucleotides: TGTGCCAGCAGCTTAGAAGGCAGGGGGTCTCCTGGAAACACCATATATTTT. Encoded protein: CASSLEGRGSPGNTIYF.

J is TRBJ2-2 and V is TRBV7-6; TRBD2 aligns across 11 bases. Germline lookup yields CDR1 SGHVS and CDR2 FNYEAQ. V lost 5 bases to trimming and J lost 7 bases; unmatched junction nucleotides: 9. The CDR3 runs to 16 residues. The DNA for the CDR3 is TGTGCCAGCAGCCCACTTAGCGGGAGGGAAAGCGGGGAGCTGTTTTTT. Protein: CASSPLSGRESGELFF.

CDR3 sequence (DNA): TGTGCCAGCAGCTTAGGGACAGGGGGAGGTTACGAGCAGTACTTC. The encoded protein is CASSLGTGGGYEQYF. This chain joins TRBV7-6 and TRBJ2-7, with 10 bases lining up with TRBD1. V trimming: 1 base; J trimming: 4 bases; junction bases outside the gene matches: 4. The CDR3 is 15 amino acids. The germline gives CDR1 SGHVS, CDR2 FNYEAQ.

In DNA, the CDR3 is TGTGCCAGCAGCCCCAGGGTAGCCCAGACCCAGTACTTC. Amino acid sequence: CASSPRVAQTQYF. The chain has TRBV9 and TRBJ2-5; TRBD1 might be the D (5 bases). V lost 4 bases and J lost 6, with 13 bases in between. The V gene's germline CDR1 is SGDLS and CDR2 YYNGEE. The CDR3 covers 13 residues.

This clone showed up just a few times. The chain recombines TRBV10-2 with TRBJ2-3; possible D gene TRBD1, 6 bases. The CDR3 has 15 residues. Germline V gene sequence: CDR1 WSHSY, CDR2 SAAADI. V lost 6 bases to trimming and J lost 4 bases, with 17 bases between them. Here the CDR3 reads CASRLLTGRPDTQYF. The CDR3 nucleotides are TGCGCCAGCAGGTTGCTGACAGGTAGGCCAGATACGCAGTATTTT.

V is TRBV29-1 and J is TRBJ1-1; 7 bases match TRBD1. This CDR3 region has 11 residues. Germline V gene data show CDR1 as SQVTM and CDR2 as ANQGSEA. V was clipped by 4 bases and J by 8 bases; unmatched bases: 4. The DNA for the CDR3 is TGCAGCGTTGGAGGGGGACAGGAAGCTTTCTTT. Its protein is CSVGGGQEAFF.

This clone was counted a few times. The chain recombines TRBV7-9 with TRBJ1-1; D not resolved. CDR3 length: 14 amino acids. The V end lost 8 bases, the J end lost 10 bases, and 23 bases lay between the germline ends. Germline CDR1 SEHNR, CDR2 FQNEAQ (reference sequence). CDR3 DNA: TGTGCCAGCGCTTTTTTAACTACCGAAGATACAGCTTTCTTT. Translating it yields CASAFLTTEDTAFF.

This clone has just a few counts. The chain employs TRBV10-3 and TRBJ1-1; D unclear. Trimming took off 3 bases at V and 8 bases at J, with 13 bases between the two ends. The CDR3 length is 13 residues. Germline V gives CDR1 ENHRY, CDR2 SYGVKD. For the CDR3, the DNA is TGTGCCATCAGTGAAGTGGCGGCACGCGAAGCTTTCTTT. It translates to CAISEVAAREAFF.

The chain links TRBV9 to TRBJ2-2; 8 bases map to TRBD1. The V gene end was trimmed by 4 bases and the J gene end by 5 bases; junction bases not matched to a gene: 10. Germline V gene lookup returns CDR1 SGDLS and CDR2 YYNGEE. This CDR3 is built from 16 residues. The CDR3 region has the DNA TGTGCCAGCAGCAACCCGACAGGGGTATTGACCGGGGAGCTGTTTTTT. Protein product: CASSNPTGVLTGELFF. Full variable domain (missing parts from reference TRBV9 and TRBJ2-2): DSGVTQTPKHLITATGQRVTLRCSPRSGDLSVYWYQQSLDQGLQFLIQYYNGEERAKGNILERFSAQQFPDLHSELNLSSLELGDSALYFCASSNPTGVLTGELFFGEGSRLTVL.

The chain uses TRBV7-9 and TRBJ1-2; TRBD1 aligns across 7 bases. V trimming: 4 bases; J trimming: 4 bases; junction bases outside the gene matches: 12. Germline lookup yields CDR1 SEHNR and CDR2 FQNEAQ (reference sequence). This CDR3 has 16 residues. The CDR3 spells CASSSMSRGTVYGYTF. The CDR3 DNA is TGTGCCAGCAGCTCAATGTCCCGAGGGACAGTCTATGGCTACACCTTC.

This clone was seen a single time. The chain joins TRBV5-1 to TRBJ1-1, with a tentative D call TRBD1 (5 bases). The CDR3 runs to 14 residues. Germline CDR1 SGHRS, CDR2 YFSETQ. The V end lost 0 bases, the J end lost 5 bases, and 11 bases lay between the germline ends. CDR3 DNA sequence: TGCGCCAGCAGCTTGGACGGGGGATGGACTGAAGCTTTCTTT. It codes for CASSLDGGWTEAFF.

The chain uses TRBV27 and TRBJ2-2; the match to TRBD1 covers 9 bases. J gave up 3 bases and V 6 bases, and 5 bases lay outside the gene matches. The germline gives CDR1 MNHEY, CDR2 SMNVEV (reference sequence). The CDR3 has 15 residues. The CDR3 sequence is CASRPGQGYTGELFF. The CDR3 DNA is TGTGCCAGCAGGCCGGGACAGGGATACACCGGGGAGCTGTTTTTT.

The chain employs TRBV2 and TRBJ1-5, with 10 bases aligning to TRBD1. Losses at the gene ends were 6 bases for V and 9 bases for J; bases not matched to a gene: 5. Germline V lookup: CDR1 SNHLY, CDR2 FYNNEI. The CDR3 is 13 amino acids. Here the CDR3 DNA reads TGTGCCAGCAGAGGGGACAGGGGTGGGCCCCAGCATTTT. This encodes CASRGDRGGPQHF.

V gene TRBV4-3 combines with J gene TRBJ1-1, with D hard to call. V was pared by 2 bases and J by 7 bases, with 20 bases between. CDR3 length equals 16 residues. Per the germline V gene, CDR1 is LGHNA and CDR2 is YSLEER. The CDR3 loop reads CASSQWKGGPHLEAFF. CDR3 bases: TGCGCCAGCAGCCAATGGAAGGGAGGGCCACACCTTGAAGCTTTCTTT.

V and J are TRBV6-1 and TRBJ1-4; the D gene is possibly TRBD1 (6 bases). CDR1 and CDR2 (germline): MNHNS, SASEGT. V lost 1 base and J lost 6, with 15 bases in between. The CDR3 is 16 amino acids. Here the CDR3 reads CASSEVGGTRYEKLFF. The CDR3 coding sequence is TGTGCCAGCAGTGAAGTCGGGGGGACACGCTATGAAAAACTGTTTTTT.

The chain combines TRBV27 with TRBJ1-2; TRBD1 agrees at 7 bases. V gave up 10 bases and J gave up 2 bases; unmatched junction bases: 7. The CDR3 spans 13 residues. Per the germline V gene, CDR1 is MNHEY and CDR2 is SMNVEV (reference sequence). CDR3 sequence: CATMDRLNYGYTF. The CDR3 DNA reads as TGTGCCACAATGGACAGGCTGAACTATGGCTACACCTTC.

The rearrangement joins TRBV7-2 to TRBJ1-1, with 9 bases fitting TRBD1. Looked up from germline, CDR1 is SGHTA and CDR2 is FQGNSA. The CDR3 totals 13 residues. V trimming: 8 bases; J trimming: 12 bases; junction bases outside the gene matches: 13. The CDR3 DNA reads as TGTGCCAGCGGGGACACAGGGGGCAGAGTAACTTTCTTT. Protein: CASGDTGGRVTFF.

This clone has more than one count but fewer than ten. The chain is built from TRBV5-1 and TRBJ1-1, with D perhaps TRBD1 (5 bases). In germline, CDR1 is SGHRS, CDR2 YFSETQ. Between the trimmed V and J ends, which lost 5 bases and 6 bases, there was a span of 17 bases. This CDR3 has 14 amino acids. CDR3 sequence (DNA): TGCGCCAGCAGGAACAGGCCCCTTAGGTCTGAAGCTTTCTTT. It translates to CASRNRPLRSEAFF.

This chain joins TRBV7-2 and TRBJ1-6; TRBD1 aligns across 8 bases. There are 15 residues in the CDR3. CDR1 is SGHTA and CDR2 is FQGNSA in the germline V gene. J gave up 8 bases and V 5 bases, and 8 bases lay outside the gene matches. CDR3 nucleotides: TGTGCCAGCAGCCGCAAATGGACAGGGCATTCACCCCTCCACTTT. This translates into CASSRKWTGHSPLHF.

The chain links TRBV6-5 to TRBJ1-3; 7 bases map to TRBD1. This CDR3 is built from 14 residues. Germline V CDR1 and CDR2: MNHEY, SVGAGI. V shed 5 bases and J 8 bases; nucleotides not matched to a gene: 9. CDR3 sequence (DNA): TGTGCCAGCAGTCACAGGGGAATCGGTGACACCATATATTTT. This codes for CASSHRGIGDTIYF.

The chain has TRBV6-5 and TRBJ1-1, with 7 positions matching TRBD1. Trimming removed 5 bases from V and 4 bases from J; junction bases left unmatched: 4. Per germline, CDR1 MNHEY and CDR2 SVGAGI. CDR3 size: 13 residues. CDR3 loop: CASSHGQVTEAFF. CDR3 coding DNA: TGTGCCAGCAGTCACGGACAGGTCACTGAAGCTTTCTTT.

V is TRBV7-2 and J is TRBJ2-6, with D unresolved. Trimming cost V 3 bases and J 0 bases, with 6 bases left between them. The CDR3 consists of 15 residues. CDR1 and CDR2 (germline): SGHTA, FQGNSA. The CDR3 sequence is CASSFRSSGANVLTF. The CDR3 bases are TGTGCCAGCAGCTTTCGGAGCTCTGGGGCCAACGTCCTGACTTTC.

The rearrangement joins TRBV2 to TRBJ1-2; TRBD1 is a possible D gene (6 bases). From germline, CDR1 is SNHLY and CDR2 FYNNEI. This CDR3 comprises 14 residues. V lost 4 bases and J lost 10, with 19 bases in between. The CDR3 reads CASSVSAGGADYTF. CDR3 DNA sequence: TGTGCCAGCAGTGTCTCCGCGGGGGGGGCGGACTACACCTTC. Using reference TRBV2 and TRBJ1-2 for the parts outside the CDR3, the full variable domain is EPEVTQTPSHQVTQMGQEVILRCVPISNHLYFYWYRQILGQKVEFLVSFYNNEISEKSEIFDDQFSVERPDGSNFTLKIRSTKLEDSAMYFCASSVSAGGADYTFGSGTRLTVV.

The V and J genes are TRBV9 and TRBJ2-5, with D tentatively TRBD1 (7 bases). The CDR3 is 15 residues long. Trimming pared 0 bases from V and 5 bases from J, leaving 14 bases between. In germline, CDR1 is SGDLS, CDR2 YYNGEE. In nucleotides, the CDR3 is TGTGCCAGCAGCGTAGGCCAGGGGGGAAGGGAGACCCAGTACTTC. Translated, it gives CASSVGQGGRETQYF.

This chain connects TRBV30 to TRBJ2-7; the D gene is possibly TRBD1 (6 bases). The V gene lost 1 base and the J gene lost 3 bases, with 19 bases spanning the gap. Germline V gene data show CDR1 as GTSNPN and CDR2 as SVGIG (reference sequence). The CDR3 runs 16 residues. CDR3: CAWSAPFRGFDYEQYF. DNA for the CDR3: TGTGCCTGGAGTGCCCCATTCAGGGGCTTTGACTACGAGCAGTACTTC.

The V and J genes are TRBV18 and TRBJ1-2; 7 bases align to TRBD1. CDR1 is KGHSH, CDR2 LQKENI, per germline. Trimming at V came to 8 bases and at J to 2 bases, leaving 8 bases not matched to a gene. The CDR3 is 14 residues long. Here the CDR3 reads CASSPDRRNYGYTF. The CDR3 coding sequence is TGTGCCAGCAGCCCGGACAGGAGGAACTATGGCTACACCTTC.

V usage is TRBV5-4 and J usage is TRBJ2-7, with 14 nucleotides matching TRBD2. This CDR3 spans 16 amino acids. The V segment lost 4 bases and the J segment 3 bases; nucleotides outside the gene matches: 6. Germline CDR1 and CDR2: SGHNT and YYREEE (reference sequence). CDR3 coding DNA: TGTGCCAGCAGCGGGACTAGCGGGAGTGATGTCTACGAGCAGTACTTC. This gives the protein CASSGTSGSDVYEQYF.